This T cell receptor beta chain was sequenced in a study of T cell repertoires in cytomegalovirus infection. Study at large: An indication of both CMV infection and matching HLA type came from public TCR beta signatures. The study, taken as a whole, reports: Individuals carrying CMV plus the relevant HLA were identified by cumulative frequency of public TCR beta families. HLA-C-restricted CMV clonotypes gave the most frequent clonotype in two of eight donors.

The CDR3 runs to 14 residues. CDR1 is SGHVS and CDR2 is FQNEAQ in the germline V gene. V gave up 5 bases and J gave up 1 base, with 11 bases separating them. TCRdb analysed the reads with MiXCR anew, one entry per CDR3 protein. The sample yields hundreds of thousands of distinct CDR3 sequences, around 9.6% seen once. As regards this clonotype: What it binds is unknown.

The source of this sequence is a human donor in good health (CMV status not recorded). Some clones in this sample may be carry-over from other donors' samples. The chain combines TRBV7-8 with TRBJ2-5; D might be TRBD1 or TRBD2, each matching 5 bases. Material: PBMCs. The CDR3 DNA reads TGTGCCAGCAGCCTGGGACCGTTCCAAGAGACCCAGTACTTC. Translation: CASSLGPFQETQYF.